This is a list of T cell receptor beta chains from one sample in a study of T cell repertoires in aging, cancer and after chemotherapy. TCRdb ran MiXCR on the multiplex PCR reads and lists one entry per CDR3 protein. Of roughly 2,600 distinct CDR3 sequences in the sample, approximately 52% were seen once. What was sequenced was blood. These TCRs come from a human donor with a blood cancer. The donor label of this sample is uncertain. Both conserved end residues are part of each CDR3.

V	J	CDR3
TRBV5-4	TRBJ1-4	CASRNGQGAPAEKLFF
TRBV29-1	TRBJ1-2	CSVSRSLYGYTF
TRBV19	TRBJ1-3	CASSTSGGLGNTIYF
TRBV5-4	TRBJ2-7	CASSLPHRGSQWEQYF
TRBV4-3	TRBJ2-7	CASSQGLAHEQYF
TRBV29-1	TRBJ2-7	CSVGTGGRELPYEQYF
TRBV6-6	TRBJ2-7	CASSHTLLSYEQYF
TRBV6-2/TRBV6-3	TRBJ2-3	CASQPGPREDTQYF
TRBV18	TRBJ2-7	CASSPEDGREQYF
TRBV7-9	TRBJ2-5	CASSTWPGQLQETQYF
TRBV20-1	TRBJ1-2	CSAAFRGPYGHTF
TRBV27	TRBJ2-1	CASSPGASGRGQSSYNEQFF
TRBV12-3/TRBV12-4	TRBJ2-5	CASSFTGGTETQYF
TRBV5-6	TRBJ2-1	CASSLDNRGPGNEQFF
TRBV6-2/TRBV6-3	TRBJ2-1	CASSSPSGGNEQFF
TRBV11-3	TRBJ2-7	CASSLLAGGNEQYF
TRBV11-3	TRBJ2-1	CASSRLAGAAYNEQFF
TRBV10-3	TRBJ1-4	CAISPQGEKLFF
TRBV6-2/TRBV6-3	TRBJ1-6	CASSLTGSDSPLHF
TRBV7-9	TRBJ2-3	CASSLESASVTQYF
TRBV6-4	TRBJ2-3	CASSRTSGRDTQYF
TRBV12-3/TRBV12-4	TRBJ1-2	CASRQTGFNYGYTF
TRBV7-2	TRBJ2-7	CASRPQPGHEQYF
TRBV29-1	TRBJ2-3	CSVRQGGDTQYF
TRBV7-9	TRBJ2-1	CASSLGPDSLNEQFF
TRBV5-5	TRBJ2-1	CASSLEGADHNEQFF
TRBV6-5	TRBJ2-5	CASRTPGQGQETQYF
TRBV6-5	TRBJ2-1	CASIFTRDGPYNEQFF
TRBV6-4	TRBJ2-1	CASSSTSGSYNEQFF
TRBV5-4	TRBJ1-1	CASSPGTMNTEAFF
TRBV24-1	TRBJ2-1	CATSDLYRGVGEQFF
TRBV12-3/TRBV12-4	TRBJ1-4	CASSLHRNNEKLFF
TRBV5-5	TRBJ2-1	CASSLLDNEQFF
TRBV12-3/TRBV12-4	TRBJ1-2	CASSLYRAPYGYTF